A selection of T cell receptor beta chains follows, all from one sample in a study of low-dose radiotherapy and immunotherapy resistance in tumors. TCRdb recomputed calls from the reads with MiXCR, one row per CDR3 protein. This repertoire shows roughly 40,000 distinct CDR3 sequences, less than 30% found once; its top ten account for around a tenth. The source material was PBMCs, sampled after low-dose radiotherapy plus immunotherapy. Every receptor here comes from a male donor with prostate cancer. CDR3s include the opening cysteine and the closing phenylalanine or tryptophan. The D gene is left open where the match is weak. Some rows mark clone size as missing; the rest say once, few, many or name a class of expanded clone.

d_call	j_call	v_call	clone_size	cdr3_nt	cdr3_aa
TRBD1	TRBJ2-1	TRBV6-5	.	TGTGCCAGCAGTTACTCCGGGACAGGGGGCCCAGATGAGCAGTTCTTC	CASSYSGTGGPDEQFF
.	TRBJ1-2	TRBV19	.	TGTGCCAGTAGTATAGTAGACGGTGGCTACACCTTC	CASSIVDGGYTF
.	TRBJ2-1	TRBV11-2	once	TGTGCCAGCAGCCCCCCTGCGGGTGAGCAGTTCTTC	CASSPPAGEQFF
.	TRBJ2-3	TRBV7-4	.	TGTGCCTGCAGCAGATCCGGGGATACGCAGTATTTT	CACSRSGDTQYF
.	TRBJ2-1	TRBV27	many	TGTGCCAGCAGTTCCCCCGGGGGCGAGTCGGATGAGCAGTTCTTC	CASSSPGGESDEQFF
.	TRBJ2-3	TRBV6-2/TRBV6-3	many	TGTGCCAGCAACGAGGGTCGTGGTAGCGGCAAACTCACAGATACGCAGTATTTT	CASNEGRGSGKLTDTQYF
.	TRBJ2-7	TRBV5-1	few	TGCGCCAGCAGCTTGACGGCCTCGGGCCACGAGCAGTACTTC	CASSLTASGHEQYF
.	TRBJ2-2	TRBV7-3	many	TGTGCCAGCAGCTTAGGGTCGGCAGGGGCCGGGGAGCTGTTTTTT	CASSLGSAGAGELFF
TRBD2	TRBJ2-7	TRBV10-3	many	TGTGCCGCCCGAGAGCGGGAGACCCACGAGCAGTACTTC	CAARERETHEQYF
.	TRBJ1-5	TRBV20-1	many	TGCAGTGCTAACCGAAGGGAAGTGAGCAATCAGCCCCAGCATTTT	CSANRREVSNQPQHF
.	TRBJ2-5	TRBV5-1	.	TGCGCCAGCAGCGTTGGTGGGCAGGGCCCCCAAGAGACCCAGTACTTC	CASSVGGQGPQETQYF
TRBD2	TRBJ2-3	TRBV6-4	.	TGTGCCAGCAGTGACTCGGCTAGCGGGGGGGCTGATACGCAGTATTTT	CASSDSASGGADTQYF
TRBD2	TRBJ2-1	TRBV7-3	many	TGTGCCAGCAGCTTGAGGCGGGGGGGGGGTAATGAGCAGTTCTTC	CASSLRRGGGNEQFF
.	TRBJ2-1	TRBV20-1	many	TGCAGTGCAAAGAGTTGGCGGACTTACGTCAATGAGCAGTTCTTC	CSAKSWRTYVNEQFF
TRBD1	TRBJ2-1	TRBV14	many	TGTGCCAGCAGCCAAGATCGAGGGGGCGGCTACAATGAGCAGTTCTTC	CASSQDRGGGYNEQFF
TRBD2	TRBJ2-1	TRBV27	many	TGTGCCAGCAAGGGACTAGCGGGGGTGCTTAATGAGCAGTTCTTC	CASKGLAGVLNEQFF
.	TRBJ1-1	TRBV27	many	TGTGCCAGCAGTTTATTAAACAGGGACACTGAAGCTTTCTTT	CASSLLNRDTEAFF
.	TRBJ1-6	TRBV12-3/TRBV12-4	many	TGTGCCAGCAGTTTAGCTGGACCCCTCCACTTT	CASSLAGPLHF
TRBD2	TRBJ2-1	TRBV29-1	few	TGCACCTCAGGTGAGGGGAGGGCCAATGAGCAGTTCTTC	CTSGEGRANEQFF
.	TRBJ1-2	TRBV29-1	.	TGCAGCGTTGTTGGCGGAGAAAGTGACTTC	CSVVGGESDF
.	TRBJ2-2	TRBV28	many	TGTGCCAGCAGTGGGGACTTCGTTGGAGGGGAGCTGTTTTTT	CASSGDFVGGELFF
TRBD1	TRBJ1-1	TRBV7-9	many	TGTGCCAGCAGCGCCCGACAGGGGAGGAACACTGAAGCTTTCTTT	CASSARQGRNTEAFF
.	TRBJ1-5	TRBV12-3/TRBV12-4	many	TGTGCCAGCAGTTTAAGGGGGAGCCGGCCGACTCGCAATCAGCCCCAGCATTTT	CASSLRGSRPTRNQPQHF
TRBD2	TRBJ2-1	TRBV28	many	TGTGCCAGCAGTTTAAGATCCCGACTACTAGCGGGGTTCAATGAGCAGTTCTTC	CASSLRSRLLAGFNEQFF
.	TRBJ2-7	TRBV6-1	few	TGTGCCAGCAGTGAAGCCCCGGACTACGAGCAGTACTTC	CASSEAPDYEQYF
TRBD1	TRBJ1-5	TRBV28	many	TGTGCCAGCAGTCCGACAGGGAGGTTTGTCAATCAGCCCCAGCATTTT	CASSPTGRFVNQPQHF
TRBD2	TRBJ2-3	TRBV5-8	.	TGTGCCAGCAGTTGGCGGGGGGGCTCAGATACGCAGTATTTT	CASSWRGGSDTQYF
.	TRBJ1-1	TRBV3-1	many	TGTGCCAGCACCTCTCTGGGGAAAACTGAAGCTTTCTTT	CASTSLGKTEAFF
.	TRBJ2-1	TRBV20-1	many	TGCAGTGCTAGAGATAGGGAAGGCCGCGATAGGGGGAATGAGCAGTTCTTC	CSARDREGRDRGNEQFF
.	TRBJ2-5	TRBV7-6	many	TGTGCCAGCAGCTTAGACCCGGGCCAAGAGACCCAGTACTTC	CASSLDPGQETQYF
.	TRBJ2-2	TRBV4-1	many	TGCGCCAGCAGCCAATCCGGGACAACGAACACCGGGGAGCTGTTTTTT	CASSQSGTTNTGELFF
TRBD2	TRBJ2-5	TRBV20-1	many	TGCAGTGCACCCGAGACTAGCGGGGGCCTCCAAGAGACCCAGTACTTC	CSAPETSGGLQETQYF